Described below is a single T cell receptor beta chain sequence and its context. MiXCR was run by TCRdb on the RT-PCR reads, yielding one entry per CDR3 protein. The table shows almost 700,000 distinct CDR3 sequences, with 14% occurring only once. This sequence originates from a female donor in good health, serving as a healthy control. The sample was memory CD4+ T cells from blood.

CDR3 nucleotides: TGTGCCAGCAGGGCTGGCAGGGGAAAAGATACGCAGTATTTT. This sequence encodes CASRAGRGKDTQYF. The chain recombines TRBV7-2 with TRBJ2-3; D perhaps matches TRBD1 (6 bases). This CDR3 spans 14 amino acids. V was pared by 6 bases and J by 5 bases, with 15 bases between. Germline V lookup: CDR1 SGHTA, CDR2 FQGNSA.